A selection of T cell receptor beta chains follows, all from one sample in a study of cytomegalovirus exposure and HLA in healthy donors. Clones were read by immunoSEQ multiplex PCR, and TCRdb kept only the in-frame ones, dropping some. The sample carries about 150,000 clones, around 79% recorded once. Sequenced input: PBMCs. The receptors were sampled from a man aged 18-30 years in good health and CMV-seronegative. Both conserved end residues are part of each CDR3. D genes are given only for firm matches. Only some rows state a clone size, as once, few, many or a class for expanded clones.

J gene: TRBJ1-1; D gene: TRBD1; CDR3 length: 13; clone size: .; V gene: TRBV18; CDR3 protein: CASSGTGGTEAFF; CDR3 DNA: TGTGCCAGCTCTGGGACAGGGGGCACTGAAGCTTTCTTT
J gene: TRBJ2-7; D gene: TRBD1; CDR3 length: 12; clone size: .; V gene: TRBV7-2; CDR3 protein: CASSQTGGEQYF; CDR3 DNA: TGTGCCAGCAGCCAGACAGGGGGCGAGCAGTACTTC
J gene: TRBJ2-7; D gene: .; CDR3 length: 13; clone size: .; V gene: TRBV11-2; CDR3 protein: CASSFRGDYEQYF; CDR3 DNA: TGTGCCAGCAGCTTTAGGGGCGACTACGAGCAGTACTTC
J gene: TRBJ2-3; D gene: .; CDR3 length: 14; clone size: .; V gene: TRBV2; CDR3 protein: CASSEGLGTDTQYF; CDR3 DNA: TGTGCCAGCAGTGAGGGACTGGGCACAGATACGCAGTATTTT
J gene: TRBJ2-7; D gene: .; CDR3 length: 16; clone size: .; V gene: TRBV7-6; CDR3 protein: CASSPWAGASSYEQYF; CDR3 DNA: TGTGCCAGCAGCCCATGGGCGGGGGCTAGTTCCTACGAGCAGTACTTC
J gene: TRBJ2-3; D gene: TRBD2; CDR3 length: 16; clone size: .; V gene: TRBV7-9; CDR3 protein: CASSLRLAGVTDTQYF; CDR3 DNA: TGTGCCAGCAGCTTGCGACTAGCGGGAGTAACAGATACGCAGTATTTT
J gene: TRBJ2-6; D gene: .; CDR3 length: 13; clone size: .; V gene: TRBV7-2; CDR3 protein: CATHLAGANVLTF; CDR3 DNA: TGTGCCACCCATCTTGCGGGGGCCAACGTCCTGACTTTC
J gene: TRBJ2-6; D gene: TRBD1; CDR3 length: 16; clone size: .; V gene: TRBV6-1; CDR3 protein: CASSVDRGAGANVLTF; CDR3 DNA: TGTGCCAGCAGTGTGGACAGGGGAGCTGGGGCCAACGTCCTGACTTTC
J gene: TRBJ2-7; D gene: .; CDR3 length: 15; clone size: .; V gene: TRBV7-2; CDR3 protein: CASSLGASLRYEQYF; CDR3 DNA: TGTGCCAGCAGCTTAGGGGCTAGCCTCAGGTACGAGCAGTACTTC
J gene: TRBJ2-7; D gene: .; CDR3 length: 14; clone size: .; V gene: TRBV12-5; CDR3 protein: CASGLVGRTYEQYF; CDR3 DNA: TGTGCTAGTGGTTTGGTAGGGAGGACCTACGAGCAGTACTTC
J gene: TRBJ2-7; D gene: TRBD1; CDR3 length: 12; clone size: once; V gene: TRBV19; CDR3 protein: CASRGQGGEQYF; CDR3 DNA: TGTGCCAGTAGGGGACAGGGGGGCGAGCAGTACTTC